The T cell receptor (beta chain) described here comes from a study of human T cells and chemical hapten exposure. A note on this clonotype: The antigen remains undetermined.

Study observations and caveats: No shift was seen in TCRs above 1 in 1000 frequency with DPC sensitization.

The authors extracted total RNA from unfractionated whole blood. How the authors handled the data: Per sample, the median was 95,638 TCRs, with values from 23,224 to 690,600. TCRdb re-derived calls from the 5' RACE reads in MiXCR, one entry per CDR3 protein. These V and J calls are TCRdb output, not the study's own analysis. The profile shows roughly 110,000 distinct CDR3 sequences, roughly 19% of them singletons. Germline V gives CDR1 DFQATT, CDR2 SNEGSKA (reference sequence). V trimming: 0 bases; J trimming: 10 bases; junction bases outside the gene matches: 13. The CDR3 covers 17 residues. This receptor was identified in a human donor in good health. The chain carries TRBV20-1 and TRBJ1-6, with 9 bases lining up with TRBD1. DNA for the CDR3: TGCAGTGCTAGAGATCCCGGTGGGACAGGGAAAAGATCACCCCTCCACTTT. Translation gives CSARDPGGTGKRSPLHF.